This TCR beta chain was obtained from a study of T cell repertoires in cytomegalovirus infection. TCRdb processed the reads anew with MiXCR; each CDR3 protein has one entry. The table has 450,000 to 600,000 distinct CDR3 sequences, roughly a third seen once; the top ten hold roughly a sixth. With regard to this clonotype: Its antigen is still unknown.

CDR3 size: 16 residues. The V end lost 4 bases, the J end lost 1 base, and 11 bases lay between the germline ends. The germline CDR1 and CDR2 sequences are SNHLY and FYNNEI. The V call is TRBV2, the J call TRBJ2-6; D uncertain. The sequence was collected from a human donor in good health (CMV status not recorded). Some clones in this sample may be carry-over from other donors' samples. Sequencing was performed on cultured PBMCs, taken from culture after CMV antigen stimulation. The CDR3 nucleotides are TGTGCCAGCAGTGTAACTGGATTTTCTGGGGCCAACGTCCTGACTTTC. It codes for CASSVTGFSGANVLTF. Drawing the rest from reference TRBV2 and TRBJ2-6, the complete variable domain is EPEVTQTPSHQVTQMGQEVILRCVPISNHLYFYWYRQILGQKVEFLVSFYNNEISEKSEIFDDQFSVERPDGSNFTLKIRSTKLEDSAMYFCASSVTGFSGANVLTFGAGSRLTVL.